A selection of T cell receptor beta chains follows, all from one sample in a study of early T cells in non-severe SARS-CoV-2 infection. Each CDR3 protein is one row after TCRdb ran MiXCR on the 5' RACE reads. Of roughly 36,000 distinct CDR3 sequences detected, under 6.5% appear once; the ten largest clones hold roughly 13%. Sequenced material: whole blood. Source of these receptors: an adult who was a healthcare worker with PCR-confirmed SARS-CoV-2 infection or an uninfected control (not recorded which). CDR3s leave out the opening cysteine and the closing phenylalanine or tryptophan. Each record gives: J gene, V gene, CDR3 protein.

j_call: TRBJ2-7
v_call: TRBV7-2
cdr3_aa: ASSYGRAYEQY

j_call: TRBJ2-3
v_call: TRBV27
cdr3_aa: ASRARGYSSTDTQY

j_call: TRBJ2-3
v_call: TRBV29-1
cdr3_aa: SVGDPGGVTRVPQY

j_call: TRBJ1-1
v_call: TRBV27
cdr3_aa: ASTDLNTEAF

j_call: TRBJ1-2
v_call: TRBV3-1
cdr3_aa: ASSQEGGYT

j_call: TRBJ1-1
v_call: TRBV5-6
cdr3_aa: ASSFDRVGTEAF

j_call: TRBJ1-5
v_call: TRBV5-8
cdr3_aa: ANSPDKGLNQPQH

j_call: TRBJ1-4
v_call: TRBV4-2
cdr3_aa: ASSSDRGLGEKLF

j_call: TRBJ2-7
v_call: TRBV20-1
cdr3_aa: SAMRGRTYEQY

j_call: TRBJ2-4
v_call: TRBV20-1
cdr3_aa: SAAMAGTLAKNIQY

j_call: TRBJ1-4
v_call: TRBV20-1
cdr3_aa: SAFTGTTNEKLF

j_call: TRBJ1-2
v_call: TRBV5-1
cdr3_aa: ASSRTGAGGYT

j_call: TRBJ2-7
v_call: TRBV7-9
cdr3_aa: ASSSTDRGLYEQY

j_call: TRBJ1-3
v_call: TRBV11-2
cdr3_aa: ASSRWMGTDTIY

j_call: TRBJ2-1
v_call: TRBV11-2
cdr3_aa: ASSLVGWVNEQF

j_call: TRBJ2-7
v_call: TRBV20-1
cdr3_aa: SARESPQGQPPYEQY

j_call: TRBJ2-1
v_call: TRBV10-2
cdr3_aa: AGERREGTGDNEQF

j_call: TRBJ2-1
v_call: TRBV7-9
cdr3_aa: ASEDESTGTQF

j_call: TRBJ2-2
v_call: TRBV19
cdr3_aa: ASSILGQGAGELF

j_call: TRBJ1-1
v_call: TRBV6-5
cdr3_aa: ASSYSGQGFTEAF

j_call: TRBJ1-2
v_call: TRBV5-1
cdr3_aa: ASSSQAHNGYT

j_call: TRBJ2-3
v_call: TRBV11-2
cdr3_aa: ASSPEGLAGGHDTQY

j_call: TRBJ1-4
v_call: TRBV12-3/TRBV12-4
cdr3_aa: ASIDEGGDEKLF

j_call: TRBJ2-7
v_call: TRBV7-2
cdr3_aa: ASSPGQGEIRKQY

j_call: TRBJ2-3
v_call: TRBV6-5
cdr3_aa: ASSHTRGTDTQY

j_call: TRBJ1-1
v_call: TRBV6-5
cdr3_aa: ASSYLGDTEAF

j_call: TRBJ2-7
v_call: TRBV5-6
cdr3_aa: ASSLLGEQY

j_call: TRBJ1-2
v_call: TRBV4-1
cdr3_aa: ASSQDGWGQGSDGYT

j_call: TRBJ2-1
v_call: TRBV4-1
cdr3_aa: ASSQVSAGGNYNEQF

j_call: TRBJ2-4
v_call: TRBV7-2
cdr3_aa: ASSSPNRGYIQY

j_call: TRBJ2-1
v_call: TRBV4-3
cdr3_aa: ASSQDYQGLVYNEQF

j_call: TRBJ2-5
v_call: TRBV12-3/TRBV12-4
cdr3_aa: ASSEETGLGGQETQY

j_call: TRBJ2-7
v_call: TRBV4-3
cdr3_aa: ASSQEARGSYEQY

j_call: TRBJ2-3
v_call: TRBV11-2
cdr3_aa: ASSPRTGSTDTQY

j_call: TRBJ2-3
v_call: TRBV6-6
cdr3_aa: ASKDRGSTDTQY

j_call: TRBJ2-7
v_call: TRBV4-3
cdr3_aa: ASSQVGQAQGEQY

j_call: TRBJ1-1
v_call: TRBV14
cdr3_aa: ASSQGGWTEAF

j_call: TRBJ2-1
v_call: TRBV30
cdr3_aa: AWSALGGGAMSSYNEQF

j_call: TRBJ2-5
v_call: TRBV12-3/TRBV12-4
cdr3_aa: ASSPTGPSETQY

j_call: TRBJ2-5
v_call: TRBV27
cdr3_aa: ASRERAGMGQAGETQY

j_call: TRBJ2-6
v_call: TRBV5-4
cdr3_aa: ASSLDTSGANVLT

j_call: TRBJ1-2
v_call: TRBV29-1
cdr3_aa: SALPGGSYGYT

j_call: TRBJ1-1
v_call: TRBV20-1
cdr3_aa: SARGGGLDTEAF

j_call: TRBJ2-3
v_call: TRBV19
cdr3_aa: ASQPPGTHTDTQY

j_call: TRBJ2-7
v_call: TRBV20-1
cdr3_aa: SAPRGRDWEQY

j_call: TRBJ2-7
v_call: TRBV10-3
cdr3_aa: AISESGLAGAISYEQY

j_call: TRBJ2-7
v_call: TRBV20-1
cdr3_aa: SVDDRVLSYEQY

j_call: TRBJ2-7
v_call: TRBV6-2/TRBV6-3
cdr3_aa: ASRSGQGKGYEQY

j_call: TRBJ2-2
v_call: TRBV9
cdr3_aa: ASRKETGELF

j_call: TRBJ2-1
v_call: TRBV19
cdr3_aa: ASSIEGGYEQF

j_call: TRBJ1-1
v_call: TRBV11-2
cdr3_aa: ASSLHLSNTEAF

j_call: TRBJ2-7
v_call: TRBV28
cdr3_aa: ASSLDWHEQY

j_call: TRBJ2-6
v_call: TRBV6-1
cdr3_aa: ASSDKGTGANVLT

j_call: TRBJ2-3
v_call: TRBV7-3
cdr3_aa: ASSLDTDTQY

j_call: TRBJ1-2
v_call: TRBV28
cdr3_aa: ASSLRDQPAQGVYGYT

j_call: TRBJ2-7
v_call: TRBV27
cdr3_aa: ASSLRSGTDEQY

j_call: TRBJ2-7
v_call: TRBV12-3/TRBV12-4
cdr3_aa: ASSLGAYEQY

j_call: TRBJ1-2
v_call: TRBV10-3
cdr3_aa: AISESPYGYT

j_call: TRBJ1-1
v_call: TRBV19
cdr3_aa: ASTPRAGGHTEAF

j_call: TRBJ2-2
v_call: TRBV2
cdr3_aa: ASRTGELF